The 16 T cell receptor beta chains presented below share a single source sample, sequenced in a study of radiotherapy plus CTLA-4 blockade in lung cancer. TCRdb's table, derived via immunoSEQ multiplex PCR, lists solely in-frame clones and lacks some. The sample has more than 65,000 clones, over 80% seen once. The source material was peripheral blood, sampled from a patient treated with radiotherapy plus ipilimumab. Every receptor here comes from a human donor with non-small cell lung cancer who had stable disease on radiotherapy plus ipilimumab.

The chain carries TRBV4-1 and TRBJ2-3, with 7 nucleotides matching TRBD2. There are 15 residues in the CDR3. Looked up from germline, CDR1 is MGHRA and CDR2 is YSYEKL. The junction had 6 bases not matched to a gene; V was cut back by 2 bases and J by 4 bases. The CDR3 loop is CASSQSAGRADTQYF. In DNA, the CDR3 is TGCGCCAGCAGCCAATCAGCGGGGCGCGCAGATACGCAGTATTTT.

This rearrangement joins TRBV5-1 to TRBJ2-3, with a possible D match to TRBD2 (6 bases). Germline CDR1 reads SGHRS; CDR2 reads YFSETQ. The CDR3 is 15 residues long. V lost 0 bases and J 0 bases, leaving 8 bases between the germline ends. DNA of the CDR3: TGCGCCAGCAGCTTGGGCGGGGCGAGCACAGATACGCAGTATTTT. Encoded protein: CASSLGGASTDTQYF. Using reference TRBV5-1 and TRBJ2-3 for the parts outside the CDR3, the full variable domain is KAGVTQTPRYLIKTRGQQVTLSCSPISGHRSVSWYQQTPGQGLQFLFEYFSETQRNKGNFPGRFSGRQFSNSRSEMNVSTLELGDSALYLCASSLGGASTDTQYFGPGTRLTVL.

The V gene is TRBV2, the J gene TRBJ2-7; TRBD2 matches 7 bases. V was pared by 8 bases and J by 3 bases, with 7 bases of the junction left unmatched. The length of the CDR3 is 13 residues. Germline assignment: CDR1 SNHLY and CDR2 FYNNEI. For the CDR3, the DNA is TGTGCCAGCGGAAACCGGGACTACTACGAGCAGTACTTC. Amino acid sequence: CASGNRDYYEQYF.

The chain combines TRBV14 with TRBJ2-3, with 9 bases aligning to TRBD2. Losses at the gene ends were 4 bases for V and 1 base for J; bases not matched to a gene: 9. The CDR3 runs to 17 residues. Germline-derived CDR1 and CDR2 are SGHDN and FVKESK. The CDR3: CASSPRVGGGGTDTQYF. The CDR3 DNA follows: TGTGCCAGCAGCCCCCGGGTAGGCGGGGGGGGCACAGATACGCAGTATTTT.

The CDR3 is CASSGSGRGRSEQFF. The CDR3 coding sequence is TGTGCCAGCAGCGGATCCGGCAGGGGGCGAAGTGAGCAGTTCTTC. The chain recombines TRBV5-8 with TRBJ2-1; the match to TRBD1 covers 8 bases. Germline lookup yields CDR1 SGHTS and CDR2 YDEGEE. The CDR3 covers 15 residues. The ends lost 4 bases at V and 9 bases at J; junction bases unmatched: 12.

In DNA form, the CDR3 reads TGTGCCAGCAGATCAGGGACCCCTAACTATGGCTACACCTTC. This codes for CASRSGTPNYGYTF. The chain is built from TRBV6-5 and TRBJ1-2; D may be TRBD1 (5 bases). The germline V and J ends were trimmed by 6 bases and 0 bases, with 11 bases remaining between them. Germline V gene lookup returns CDR1 MNHEY and CDR2 SVGAGI. CDR3 length equals 14 residues.

This chain joins TRBV6-5 and TRBJ1-5, with D perhaps matching TRBD1 (6 bases). V gave up 6 bases and J gave up 0 bases, with 12 bases separating them. Germline CDR1 MNHEY, CDR2 SVGAGI. The CDR3 is 15 residues long. CDR3 sequence (DNA): TGTGCCAGCAGCCCCGGACAGAATAGCAATCAGCCCCAGCATTTT. This sequence encodes CASSPGQNSNQPQHF.

The CDR3 DNA reads TGTGCCAGCAGTTACTCCTTAACATCTAGGGAGACCCAGTACTTC. Encoded protein: CASSYSLTSRETQYF. V gene TRBV6-5 combines with J gene TRBJ2-5; D unclear. Trimming pared 0 bases from V and 5 bases from J, leaving 13 bases between. The CDR3 contains 15 residues. The germline gives CDR1 MNHEY, CDR2 SVGAGI.

This chain uses TRBV7-9 with TRBJ1-2; 10 bases agree with TRBD1. The CDR3 is made up of 16 amino acids. The germline CDR1 and CDR2 sequences are SEHNR and FQNEAQ (reference sequence). The ends lost 5 bases at V and 3 bases at J; junction bases unmatched: 9. Written as DNA, the CDR3 is TGTGCCAGCAGCGTCCGATCCGGGACAGGGGACTATGGCTACACCTTC. It codes for CASSVRSGTGDYGYTF.

This sequence joins TRBV6-1 and TRBJ2-1; D gene uncertain. This CDR3 is built from 12 residues. CDR1 is MNHNS and CDR2 is SASEGT in the germline V gene. With 6 bases removed from V and 8 bases from J, the gap between germline ends came to 11 bases. The CDR3 nucleotides are TGTGCCAGCAGAGTAGAGTTGGATGAGCAGTTCTTC. Translating it yields CASRVELDEQFF.

Regarding this clone: Other DNA sequences of this sample code for an identical CDR3. The CDR3 DNA is TGTGCCAGCAGTTTTGGAGACAGGTCCTATAATTCACCCCTCCACTTT. Translation: CASSFGDRSYNSPLHF. The V call is TRBV28, the J call TRBJ1-6; tentative D call: TRBD1 (6 bases). Germline loops: CDR1 MDHEN, CDR2 SYDVKM. The CDR3 runs to 16 residues. V was cut by 3 bases and J by 1 base, with 10 bases left in between.

The chain carries TRBV7-9 and TRBJ2-7, with a weak D call TRBD2 (6 bases). The length of the CDR3 is 17 residues. Germline CDR1 is SEHNR and CDR2 is FQNEAQ (reference sequence). V lost 3 bases and J lost 1, with 19 bases in between. The CDR3 coding sequence is TGTGCCAGCAGCTTGGAGGAATGGGGCGGGACTTCCTACGAGCAGTACTTC. It yields the protein CASSLEEWGGTSYEQYF.

This clone was seen just once. This chain links TRBV9 with TRBJ2-2; possible D gene TRBD2, 7 bases. Looked up from germline, CDR1 is SGDLS and CDR2 is YYNGEE. Deletions cut 4 bases from V and 4 bases from J, with 14 bases between. The CDR3 is 15 amino acids. The CDR3 loop reads CASSQGGARTGELFF. Written as DNA, the CDR3 is TGTGCCAGCAGCCAAGGGGGGGCTCGCACCGGGGAGCTGTTTTTT.

The V and J genes are TRBV5-4 and TRBJ2-7, with 9 bases that match TRBD2. CDR1 and CDR2 (germline): SGHNT, YYREEE (reference sequence). The CDR3 loop spans 15 amino acids. The J segment lost 2 bases and the V segment lost 0 bases, leaving 3 bases of the junction unmatched. In nucleotides, the CDR3 is TGTGCCAGCAGCTTGGATGTAGCGGGGGCCTACGAGCAGTACTTC. It yields the protein CASSLDVAGAYEQYF.

The V and J genes are TRBV6-5 and TRBJ1-6; D is perhaps TRBD1 (6 bases). From germline, CDR1 is MNHEY and CDR2 SVGAGI. This CDR3 region has 14 residues. The V gene lost 6 bases and the J gene lost 9 bases, with 15 bases spanning the gap. CDR3 loop: CASSSQGDSSPLHF. In DNA form, the CDR3 reads TGTGCCAGCAGCTCACAGGGAGACAGTTCACCCCTCCACTTT.

The chain links TRBV7-6 to TRBJ2-1; perhaps TRBD2 as D (6 bases). CDR1 is SGHVS, CDR2 FNYEAQ, per germline. This CDR3 has 13 residues. V shed 4 bases and J shed 6 bases, with 10 bases lying between them. This CDR3 reads CASSSKGGNEQFF. In nucleotides, the CDR3 is TGTGCCAGCAGCTCGAAGGGAGGCAATGAGCAGTTCTTC.